The text below deals with one T cell receptor beta chain. This clone is a singleton in its sample. Which antigen it targets is not known. No base qualities exist here, and no much larger clone lies one base off it. Using the deep immunoSEQ assay, TCR CDR3 regions were amplified from genomic DNA by multiplex PCR. For each cell subset, the extracted genomic DNA was distributed evenly across all wells of several immunoSEQ 96-well plates, and each plate served as one replicate. For sorted subsets, 200 to 250 ng genomic DNA, equal to some 28,000 T cell genomes, was loaded into each replicate PCR. Purified libraries were measured with a Qubit 3.0 fluorometer, size-checked on a Bioanalyzer 2100, and measured again with the KAPA Library Quantification kit. Each immunoSEQ 96-well plate was sequenced on its own single-read 150-cycle Illumina NextSeq 550 flow cell. The paper's data handling went like this. Because only junctional sequences without quality scores were contained in the immunoSEQ output, filtering matching that applied to full-length reads could not be performed. To assign V/J genes and CDR3, sequences were annotated against IMGT germline references using PyIR, a Python wrapper for IgBLAST v1.9. Reads with weak V/J assignments (E-value above 1e-6), missing CDR3, stop codons, out-of-frame junctions, or ambiguous translated residues were removed. V3J clonotypes were defined by identical inferred V gene, J gene, and CDR3 amino acid sequence. Percentage overlap between repertoires was computed as shared unique clonotypes divided by the size of the smaller repertoire. Repertoire richness was assessed with RTK rarefaction, the Chao1 estimator, and Recon v2.1 estimates of unobserved clonotypes. OLGA was used to compute generation probabilities for all TCRbeta clonotypes that the gDNA method yielded from a handful of donors. Held by TCRdb, this immuneACCESS table contains in-frame sequences only and omits some clones. Under half of the omission traces to an unresolved V gene where checked; the cause of the rest is unknown. The V and J calls and clone size were taken over from that table, and D and trimming were inferred from the DNA. This sample lists about 980,000 clones; over 60% were detected once. The ten largest clones take up over 1.3% of the sample.

From the germline V gene, CDR1 is LGHNA and CDR2 is YSLEER. Unmatched junction bases come to 7, with V trimmed by 1 base and J by 10 bases. From the cysteine up to the phenylalanine, the CDR3 has a length of 14 residues. The CDR3 DNA has 42 bases and is translated from base 1. The donors were healthy, HIV-negative adults who had no recently reported acute infections or vaccinations. Every donor was a Caucasian adult living in Nashville, Tennessee, USA. CD4+ T cells were enriched through magnetic negative selection, after which naive cells were positively selected on CD45RA and the remaining negative fraction served as the memory subset. Blood was collected by leukapheresis, and PBMCs were isolated by Ficoll-Histopaque density gradient centrifugation and then cryopreserved in liquid nitrogen vapor phase. Analytical flow cytometry was used to check the purity and quantity of each magnetically sorted T cell population. Each sorted fraction had its genomic DNA isolated and then quantified by UV absorbance on a Nanodrop 2000c.

The record originates from a study of shared clonotypes between healthy human individuals (dated by TCRdb to the early 2020s). Looking at the study overall: Three men and a couple of women, aged 18 to 49 years, made up the cohort. For each donor, CD4 naive and CD4 memory were each given three plates, CD8 naive was given two plates, and CD8 memory was given one plate. To estimate repertoire size and how much clonotype sharing occurs between individuals, the study deeply sequenced the blood TCR repertoires of roughly 5 healthy adults. Each donor's leukapheresis produced roughly between roughly 0.85 and 10 billion PBMCs. To increase sequencing depth and limit assay-specific biases, TCR repertoire library preparation and sequencing were carried out by different laboratories using diverse techniques.

General findings and caveats noted by the study authors: Estimated clonotype richness was generally larger for naive than for memory subsets. Sampling was restricted to blood, and TCR repertoires in tissues likely differ from the TCR repertoires found in blood. Across a handful of donors, around 5% of naive CD4, 3% to 3.5% of naive CD8, 2.3% of memory CD4, and 0.4% of memory CD8 clonotypes were shared. Pairwise subsampling led to the expectation that sequencing depth would affect the degree of clonotype sharing among donors. Rarefaction of sorted-subset datasets indicated incomplete sequencing despite the large sequencing depth. Compared with non-shared clonotypes, the clonotypes found in all four sorted-subset donors had higher generation probabilities. Because the study included only a small number of donors, the genetic and exposure-history diversity represented was limited.

The rearranged chain carries TRBV4-3 and TRBJ2-3, and 8 bases in between align with TRBD2. The sample comprised memory CD4+ T cells sorted from blood. What this sample's cell subset or site label stands for: CD45RA-negative fraction. The receptor's source is a young man in good health. The CDR3 sequence is CASSQGLAGVPQYF. The nucleotide sequence reads TGCGCCAGCAGCCAAGGCCTAGCGGGTGTTCCGCAGTATTTT.